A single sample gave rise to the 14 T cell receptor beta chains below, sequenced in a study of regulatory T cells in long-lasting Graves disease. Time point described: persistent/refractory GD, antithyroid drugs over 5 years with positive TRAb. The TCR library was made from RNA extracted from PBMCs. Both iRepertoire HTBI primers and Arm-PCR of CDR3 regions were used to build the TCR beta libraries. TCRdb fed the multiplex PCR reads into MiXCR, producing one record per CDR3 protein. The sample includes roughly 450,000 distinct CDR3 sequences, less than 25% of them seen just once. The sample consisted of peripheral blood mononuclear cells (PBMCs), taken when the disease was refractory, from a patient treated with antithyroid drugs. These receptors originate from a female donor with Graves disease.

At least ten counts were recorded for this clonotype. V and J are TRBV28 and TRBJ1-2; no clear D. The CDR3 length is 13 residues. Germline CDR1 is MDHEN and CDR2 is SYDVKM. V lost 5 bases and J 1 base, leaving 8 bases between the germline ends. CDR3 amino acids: CASSLQLNYGYTF. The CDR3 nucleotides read TGTGCCAGCAGTCTTCAACTTAACTATGGCTACACCTTC.

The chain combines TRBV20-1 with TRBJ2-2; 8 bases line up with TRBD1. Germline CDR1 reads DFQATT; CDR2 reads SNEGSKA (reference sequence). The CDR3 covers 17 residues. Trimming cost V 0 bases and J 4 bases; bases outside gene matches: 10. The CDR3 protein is CSARDPRTGFRTGELFF. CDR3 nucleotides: TGCAGTGCTAGAGATCCCAGGACAGGGTTCCGCACCGGGGAGCTGTTTTTT.

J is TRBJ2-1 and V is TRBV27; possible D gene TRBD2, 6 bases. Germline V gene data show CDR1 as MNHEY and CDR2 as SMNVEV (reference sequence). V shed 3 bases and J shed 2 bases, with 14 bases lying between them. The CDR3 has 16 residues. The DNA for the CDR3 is TGTGCCAGCAGTTTCAGATCTACGGGGGCCTACAATGAGCAGTTCTTC. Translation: CASSFRSTGAYNEQFF.

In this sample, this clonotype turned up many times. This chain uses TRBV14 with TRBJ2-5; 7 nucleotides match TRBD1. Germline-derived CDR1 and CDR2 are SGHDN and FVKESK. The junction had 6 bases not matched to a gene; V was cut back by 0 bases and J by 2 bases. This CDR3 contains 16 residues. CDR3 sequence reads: CASSQDWTGAQETQYF. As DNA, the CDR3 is TGTGCCAGCAGCCAAGATTGGACAGGTGCTCAAGAGACCCAGTACTTC.

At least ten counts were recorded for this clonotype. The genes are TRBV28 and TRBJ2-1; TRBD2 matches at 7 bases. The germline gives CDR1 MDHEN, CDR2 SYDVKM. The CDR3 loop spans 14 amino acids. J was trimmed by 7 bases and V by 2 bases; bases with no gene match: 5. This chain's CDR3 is CASSLQAGFNEQFF. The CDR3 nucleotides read TGTGCCAGCAGTTTACAAGCGGGATTTAATGAGCAGTTCTTC.

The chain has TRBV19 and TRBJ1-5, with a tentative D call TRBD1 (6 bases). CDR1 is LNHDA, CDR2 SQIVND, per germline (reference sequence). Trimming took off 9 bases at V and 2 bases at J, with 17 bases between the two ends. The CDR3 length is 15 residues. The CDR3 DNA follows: TGTGCCAGCGTAAGGAGGGCAGGGGGCAATCAGCCCCAGCATTTT. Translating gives CASVRRAGGNQPQHF.

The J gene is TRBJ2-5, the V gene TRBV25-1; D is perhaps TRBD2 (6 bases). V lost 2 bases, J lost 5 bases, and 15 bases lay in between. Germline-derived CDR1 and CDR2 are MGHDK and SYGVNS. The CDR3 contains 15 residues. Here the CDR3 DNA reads TGTGCCAGCAGTGAAGGAGGGACCTCCGTCGAGACCCAGTACTTC. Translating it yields CASSEGGTSVETQYF.

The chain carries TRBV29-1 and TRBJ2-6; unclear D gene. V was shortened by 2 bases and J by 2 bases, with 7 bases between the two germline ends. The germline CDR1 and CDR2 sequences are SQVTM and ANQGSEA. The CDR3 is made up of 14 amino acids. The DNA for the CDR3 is TGCAGCGTTGAATGGGCTGCTGGGGCCAACGTCCTGACTTTC. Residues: CSVEWAAGANVLTF.

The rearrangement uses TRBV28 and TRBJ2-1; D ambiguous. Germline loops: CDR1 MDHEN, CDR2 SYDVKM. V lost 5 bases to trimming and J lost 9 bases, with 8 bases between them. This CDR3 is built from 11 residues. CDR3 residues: CASSPLTEQFF. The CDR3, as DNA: TGTGCCAGCAGTCCCCTCACTGAGCAGTTCTTC.

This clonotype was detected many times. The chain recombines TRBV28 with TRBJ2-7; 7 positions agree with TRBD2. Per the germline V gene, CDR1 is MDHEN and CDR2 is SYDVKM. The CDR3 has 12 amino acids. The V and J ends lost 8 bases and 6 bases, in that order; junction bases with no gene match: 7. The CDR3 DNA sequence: TGTGCCAGCGCCTGGGGGGGAAGCGAGCAGTACTTC. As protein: CASAWGGSEQYF.

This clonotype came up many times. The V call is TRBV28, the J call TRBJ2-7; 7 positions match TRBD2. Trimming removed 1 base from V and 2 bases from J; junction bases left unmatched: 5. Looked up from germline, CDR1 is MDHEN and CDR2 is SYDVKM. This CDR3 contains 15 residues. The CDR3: CASSLSGRGTYEQYF. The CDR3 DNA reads TGTGCCAGCAGTTTATCTGGGCGGGGGACCTACGAGCAGTACTTC.

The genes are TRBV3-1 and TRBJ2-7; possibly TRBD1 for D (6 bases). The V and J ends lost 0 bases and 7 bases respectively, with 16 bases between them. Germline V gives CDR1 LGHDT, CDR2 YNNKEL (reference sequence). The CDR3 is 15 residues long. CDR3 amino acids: CASSQDSLGTREQYF. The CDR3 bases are TGTGCCAGCAGCCAAGATTCGCTAGGGACAAGGGAGCAGTACTTC.

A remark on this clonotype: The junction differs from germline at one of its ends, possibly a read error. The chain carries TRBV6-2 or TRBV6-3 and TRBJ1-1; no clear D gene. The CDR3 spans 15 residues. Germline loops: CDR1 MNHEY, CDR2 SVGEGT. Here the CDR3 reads CVSSYAKDLNTEAFF. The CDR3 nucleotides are TGTGTCAGCAGTTACGCGAAGGACCTGAACACTGAAGCTTTCTTT.

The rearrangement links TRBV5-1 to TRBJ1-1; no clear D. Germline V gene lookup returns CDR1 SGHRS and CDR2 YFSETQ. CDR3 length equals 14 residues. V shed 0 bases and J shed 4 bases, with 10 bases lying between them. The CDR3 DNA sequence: TGCGCCAGCAGCTTGGTGGATGCGGGCACTGAAGCTTTCTTT. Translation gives CASSLVDAGTEAFF.